Listed below are T cell receptor beta chains from one sample, sequenced in a study of identifying expanded T cells in peripheral blood. The repertoire was sequenced with immunoSEQ multiplex PCR; TCRdb's copy has only in-frame clones and lacks some. In the table there are approximately 100,000 clones, approximately 90% of which are singletons. Sequenced material: blood. These receptors were collected from a person between 18 and 69 years old in good health. CDR3s leave out the opening cysteine and the closing phenylalanine or tryptophan. Each record gives: CDR3 length, V gene, clone size, CDR3 protein. Rows may omit the clone size; those that give it use once, few, many or a size class.

cdr3_length: 16
v_call: TRBV4-2
clone_size: -
cdr3_aa: ASSRGSGPTGGSSPLH

cdr3_length: 11
v_call: TRBV19
clone_size: -
cdr3_aa: ASSRDGLYEQY

cdr3_length: 14
v_call: TRBV30
clone_size: -
cdr3_aa: AWMRGGGVYWDEAF

cdr3_length: 14
v_call: TRBV15
clone_size: -
cdr3_aa: ATSRDRGQGLYGYT

cdr3_length: 12
v_call: TRBV7-7
clone_size: -
cdr3_aa: ASSLHSAAEAQY

cdr3_length: 10
v_call: TRBV14
clone_size: -
cdr3_aa: ASSQDLNIQY

cdr3_length: 16
v_call: TRBV7-8
clone_size: -
cdr3_aa: ASSSVRRGLSRAGELF

cdr3_length: 8
v_call: TRBV7-9
clone_size: -
cdr3_aa: ASGGFEQY

cdr3_length: 19
v_call: TRBV7-7
clone_size: -
cdr3_aa: ASSPQLPTPGTESNTGELF

cdr3_length: 12
v_call: TRBV5-1
clone_size: -
cdr3_aa: ASSLDRLNQPQH

cdr3_length: 11
v_call: TRBV10-3
clone_size: once
cdr3_aa: AISVGVAREQY

cdr3_length: 13
v_call: TRBV19
clone_size: -
cdr3_aa: ASSLPGLAKNIQY

cdr3_length: 17
v_call: TRBV5-3
clone_size: -
cdr3_aa: ARRLVPSDRASWGETQY

cdr3_length: 13
v_call: TRBV4-1
clone_size: -
cdr3_aa: ASSQDWSSRGGYT

cdr3_length: 10
v_call: TRBV28
clone_size: -
cdr3_aa: ASRAEPYEQY